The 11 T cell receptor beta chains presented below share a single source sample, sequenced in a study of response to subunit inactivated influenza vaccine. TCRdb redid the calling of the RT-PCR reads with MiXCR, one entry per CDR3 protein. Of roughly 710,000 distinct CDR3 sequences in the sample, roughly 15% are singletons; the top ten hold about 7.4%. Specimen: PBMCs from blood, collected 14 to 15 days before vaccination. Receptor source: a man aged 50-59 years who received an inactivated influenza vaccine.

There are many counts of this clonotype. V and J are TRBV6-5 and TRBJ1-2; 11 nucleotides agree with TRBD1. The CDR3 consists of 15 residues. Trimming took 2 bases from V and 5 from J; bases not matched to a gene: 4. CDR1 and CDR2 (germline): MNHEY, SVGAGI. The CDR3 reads CASSYGQGAGYGYTF. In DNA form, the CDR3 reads TGTGCCAGCAGTTACGGACAGGGGGCAGGGTATGGCTACACCTTC.

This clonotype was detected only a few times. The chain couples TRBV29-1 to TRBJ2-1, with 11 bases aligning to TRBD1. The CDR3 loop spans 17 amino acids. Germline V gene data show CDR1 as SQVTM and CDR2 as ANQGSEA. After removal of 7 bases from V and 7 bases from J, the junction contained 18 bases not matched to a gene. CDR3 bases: TGCAGCGCATCGGGACAGGGGGGTGAGGGACCTATGAATGAGCAGTTCTTC. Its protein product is CSASGQGGEGPMNEQFF.

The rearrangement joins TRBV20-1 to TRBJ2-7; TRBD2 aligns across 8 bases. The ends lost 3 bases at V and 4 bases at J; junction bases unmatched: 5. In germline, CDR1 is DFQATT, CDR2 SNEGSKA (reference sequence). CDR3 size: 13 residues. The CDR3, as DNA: TGCAGTGCTAGTTCCGGGACTAGTTACGAGCAGTACTTC. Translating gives CSASSGTSYEQYF.

The CDR3 DNA sequence: TGTGCCAGCAGCGTAGCTAGGGGACTAGCGAAGGCCGGGGAGCTGTTTTTT. Translated, it gives CASSVARGLAKAGELFF. This rearrangement joins TRBV9 to TRBJ2-2; TRBD2 agrees at 10 bases. Trimming took 0 bases from V and 6 from J; bases not matched to a gene: 8. The CDR3 contains 17 residues. Germline V gene sequence: CDR1 SGDLS, CDR2 YYNGEE.

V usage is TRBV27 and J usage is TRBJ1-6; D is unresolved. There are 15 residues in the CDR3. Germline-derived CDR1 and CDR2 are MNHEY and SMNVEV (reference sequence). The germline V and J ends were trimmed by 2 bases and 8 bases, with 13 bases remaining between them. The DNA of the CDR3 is TGTGCCAGCAGTTTAGAATTCGCTGACGATTCACCCCTCCACTTT. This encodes CASSLEFADDSPLHF.

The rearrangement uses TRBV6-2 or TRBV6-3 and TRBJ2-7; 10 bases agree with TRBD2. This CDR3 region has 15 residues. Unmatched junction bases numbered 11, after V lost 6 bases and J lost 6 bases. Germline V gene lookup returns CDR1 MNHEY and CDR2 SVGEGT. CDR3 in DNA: TGTGCCAGCAGGCTACAGGCTAGCGGGAGAAGCGAGCAGTACTTC. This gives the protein CASRLQASGRSEQYF.

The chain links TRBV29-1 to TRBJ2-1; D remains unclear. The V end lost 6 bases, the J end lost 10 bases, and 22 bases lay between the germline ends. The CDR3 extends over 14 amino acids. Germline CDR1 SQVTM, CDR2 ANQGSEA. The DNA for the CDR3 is TGCAGCGTAGACCGACTCGCGAATCCCAACGAGCAGTTCTTC. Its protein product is CSVDRLANPNEQFF.

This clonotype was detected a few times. The CDR3 region has the DNA TGCGCCAGCAGCCAAGAGAACCCTAGCGGGACTGACTCAAGCAATGAGCAGTTCTTC. Residues: CASSQENPSGTDSSNEQFF. The chain is built from TRBV4-3 and TRBJ2-1; 9 positions agree with TRBD2. Germline V gives CDR1 LGHNA, CDR2 YSLEER. After removal of 0 bases from V and 6 bases from J, the junction contained 15 bases not matched to a gene. The CDR3 extends over 19 amino acids.

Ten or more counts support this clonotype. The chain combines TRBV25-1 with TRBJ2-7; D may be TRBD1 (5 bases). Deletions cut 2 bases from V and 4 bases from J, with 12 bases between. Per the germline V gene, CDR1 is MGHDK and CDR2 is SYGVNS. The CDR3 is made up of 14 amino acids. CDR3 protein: CASSEGQGPYEQYF. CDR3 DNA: TGTGCCAGCAGTGAAGGCCAGGGTCCGTACGAGCAGTACTTC.

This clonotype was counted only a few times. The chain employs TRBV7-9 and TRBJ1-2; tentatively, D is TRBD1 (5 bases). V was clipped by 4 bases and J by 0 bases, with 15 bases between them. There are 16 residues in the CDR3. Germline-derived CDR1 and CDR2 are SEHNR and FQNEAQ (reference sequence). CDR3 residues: CASSSHTAGTNYGYTF. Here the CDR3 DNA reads TGTGCCAGCAGCTCCCACACGGCAGGGACTAACTATGGCTACACCTTC.

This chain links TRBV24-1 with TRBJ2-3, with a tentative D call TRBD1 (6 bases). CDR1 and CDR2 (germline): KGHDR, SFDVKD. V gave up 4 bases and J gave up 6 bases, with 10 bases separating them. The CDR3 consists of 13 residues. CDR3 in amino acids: CATSEQGADTQYF. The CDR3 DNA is TGTGCCACCAGTGAACAGGGTGCGGATACGCAGTATTTT.